Judged by abundance, the clone carrying this T cell receptor beta chain is medium-sized. What it binds is not known. Generated by immunoSEQ multiplex PCR, the TCRdb table keeps only in-frame clones and is missing some. The sample carries roughly 15,000 clones, approximately 81% recorded once. The source of the sample is a study of T cell clones after liver transplantation. Turning to the study itself: Liver transplant recipients had immunosuppression withdrawal attempted within 2 years. A pre-transplant mixed lymphocyte reaction with TCRbeta sequencing defined graft-donor-reactive clones followed in post-transplant blood. Tolerance: complete withdrawal held at least one year, liver enzymes staying within twice normal. General study points: These preliminary findings come from unstandardized post-transplant sampling times.

V gave up 1 base and J gave up 8 bases, with 9 bases separating them. This CDR3 contains 13 residues. Per the germline V gene, CDR1 is SGHTA and CDR2 is FQGNSA. The TCR was taken from a human patient who received a liver transplant. Some T cells may be transferred from the graft donor. Sequencing was performed on CD8+ T cells from blood, taken approximately 4 years after liver transplant. The chain couples TRBV7-2 to TRBJ1-5; D remains unclear. CDR3 sequence reads: CASSLDQTEPQHF. In DNA, the CDR3 is TGTGCCAGCAGCTTAGACCAGACCGAGCCCCAGCATTTT.